This T cell receptor (beta chain) was retrieved from a study of blood T cell repertoires in COVID-19 (dated by TCRdb to the early 2020s). A note on the overall study: The collaborator samples originated in the United States, Italy and Spain and spanned the acute and convalescent phases of COVID-19. The material from the prospective study consisted of cDNA or gDNA derived from T cells, B-cell-depleted T cells, or PBMCs. Deeply sampled blood TCRbeta repertoires from subjects exposed to, actively infected with, or recovered from COVID-19 were included in the dataset. The repertoires were released in a freely available public database intended as a resource for research on the immune response to SARS-CoV-2. The samples were drawn from two sources: the first 160 participants of the ongoing ImmuneRACE study, and about 1,300 subjects contributed by 6 global collaborators. Nearly every sample came with metadata listing a de-identified subject ID, COVID-19 status, age in years and sex. Where available, HLA class I and class II types were obtained from metadata supplied by the sample provider rather than from assay-based typing.

TCRbeta CDR3 regions were amplified from genomic DNA using the immunoSEQ Assay, a bias-controlled multiplex PCR. The original pipeline was this. Within the assay, amplification of reference gene primers was used to estimate how many nucleated cells each sample contained. Sequence reads were collapsed and filtered to measure the absolute abundance of every unique TCRbeta CDR3 rearrangement. Productive Simpson clonality was computed per sample as the square root of Simpson's diversity index over productive rearrangements. TCRdb provides this immuneACCESS table in a form limited to in-frame rearrangements. Some clones are lacking; in checked studies, under half of them reflect an unresolved V gene, and why the rest are absent is not known. V and J calls and clone size follow that table, whereas D and trimming were derived from the DNA. The sample table holds about 32,000 clones, of which roughly 93% were seen once. Of the sample, approximately 0.88% is held by the ten largest clones.

Collaborating institutions collected whole blood in K2EDTA tubes following their own protocols. For TCRbeta analysis, collaborators shipped samples as frozen whole blood, isolated PBMCs, or DNA extracted from either of those sample types. Including the terminal cysteine and phenylalanine, the CDR3 comprises 16 residues. Only the CDR3 DNA is retained, 48 bases long and in frame from the first base. What the study reported, not specific to this receptor: How much clinical and demographic metadata was included differed by source and by participant, and the metadata was provided uncurated.

As regards this clone: Its cognate antigen has yet to be identified. No per-base quality is available; no much larger clone lies one base away.

The sample was peripheral blood. The V and J genes are TRBV21-1 and TRBJ1-1; the D call of TRBD1 is as the table states it, not checked on the DNA. TRBV21-1 is assigned pseudogene status. The sequence was obtained from a male donor with active COVID-19. The CDR3 protein sequence reads: CASSKELRQQNTEAFF. The nucleotide sequence reads TGTGCCAGCAGCAAAGAATTGAGACAGCAGAACACTGAAGCTTTCTTT.